Listed below are T cell receptor beta chains from one sample, sequenced in a study of T-cell memory formation after mild COVID-19. TCRdb fed the 5' RACE reads into MiXCR, producing one record per CDR3 protein. The sample shows fewer than 350,000 distinct CDR3 sequences, 8% to 10% of them seen only once. The sample was PBMCs or a T cell subset sorted from them (not recorded which). These receptors all come from a man aged 18-30 years who had mild COVID-19 (a few samples of this study predate the infection). Cell type and time point are not known. The CDR3 runs from the conserved cysteine through the conserved F or W. A D gene is named only where the DNA matches it firmly. Not all rows give a size; the values are once, few, many and, for expanded clones, a class.

DNA: TGTGCCAGCTCACCAGTCCTAGGAGAAGAGACCCAGTACTTC
CDR3: CASSPVLGEETQYF
V: TRBV18
D: .
J: TRBJ2-5
size: .

DNA: TGCGCCAGCAGCCAAGATGGGAGCGGGGGGTACAATGAGCAGTTCTTC
CDR3: CASSQDGSGGYNEQFF
V: TRBV4-1
D: TRBD2
J: TRBJ2-1
size: .

DNA: TGTGCCAGCCACAGGGGTAGCTCCTACAATGAGCAGTTCTTC
CDR3: CASHRGSSYNEQFF
V: TRBV7-9
D: TRBD1
J: TRBJ2-1
size: .

DNA: TGTGCCAGCAGTCGACAGGGCTCAGTCTATGGCTACACCTTC
CDR3: CASSRQGSVYGYTF
V: TRBV6-5
D: TRBD1
J: TRBJ1-2
size: .

DNA: TGTGCCATCAGTGAGAGCTCCCTATCTGGGGCCAACGTCCTGACTTTC
CDR3: CAISESSLSGANVLTF
V: TRBV10-3
D: .
J: TRBJ2-6
size: few

DNA: TGTGCCAGCAGCGGTGGGGACAGGGGGTCCTACGAGCAGTACTTC
CDR3: CASSGGDRGSYEQYF
V: TRBV7-9
D: TRBD1
J: TRBJ2-7
size: .

DNA: TGTGCCAGCAGTGGACCCGGGACAGGGTCTTTCTTT
CDR3: CASSGPGTGSFF
V: TRBV28
D: TRBD1
J: TRBJ1-1
size: many

DNA: TGCAGTGCAGCAGGAGGGGCAGTTGGCTACACCTTC
CDR3: CSAAGGAVGYTF
V: TRBV20-1
D: .
J: TRBJ1-2
size: .

DNA: TGTGCCAGCAGCGTGTGGGGCGGGGGGGCCCCTGGGACCCAGTACTTC
CDR3: CASSVWGGGAPGTQYF
V: TRBV7-6
D: TRBD2
J: TRBJ2-5
size: .

DNA: TGTGCCAGCATCCAAGGGGGTTCAACTAATGAAAAACTGTTTTTT
CDR3: CASIQGGSTNEKLFF
V: TRBV11-2
D: .
J: TRBJ1-4
size: .

DNA: TGTGCCAGCTCACCAGATCCGTTCACAGATACGCAGTATTTT
CDR3: CASSPDPFTDTQYF
V: TRBV18
D: .
J: TRBJ2-3
size: .

DNA: TGTGCCAGTAGTGTGGGACTAGCGGGGCCCTACAATGAGCAGTTCTTC
CDR3: CASSVGLAGPYNEQFF
V: TRBV19
D: TRBD2
J: TRBJ2-1
size: .

DNA: TGTGCCAGCAGCGCGGCGGGGGGCAGCCCAGATACGCAGTATTTT
CDR3: CASSAAGGSPDTQYF
V: TRBV7-2
D: TRBD2
J: TRBJ2-3
size: .

DNA: TGTGCCAGTAGTATAGTTCGGTCCAGGGGGCTCACAGATACGCAGTATTTT
CDR3: CASSIVRSRGLTDTQYF
V: TRBV19
D: TRBD1
J: TRBJ2-3
size: .

DNA: TGTGCCAGCAGCAGCGCAGGGGGCCTTAGCTATGGCTACACCTTC
CDR3: CASSSAGGLSYGYTF
V: TRBV11-2
D: TRBD1
J: TRBJ1-2
size: few

DNA: TGTGCCATCAGAATATTCACCGGGGAGCTGTTTTTT
CDR3: CAIRIFTGELFF
V: TRBV10-3
D: .
J: TRBJ2-2
size: .

DNA: TGCGCCAGCAGCCAGTCCCAAGAGGTCCGGGAGACCCAGTACTTC
CDR3: CASSQSQEVRETQYF
V: TRBV5-1
D: .
J: TRBJ2-5
size: few

DNA: TGCGCCAGCAGCTTATTTCCAGATAGCAATCAGCCCCAGCATTTT
CDR3: CASSLFPDSNQPQHF
V: TRBV5-1
D: .
J: TRBJ1-5
size: .

DNA: TGTGCCAGCAGCCCGCCCGATAGCAACTCCTACAATGAGCAGTTCTTC
CDR3: CASSPPDSNSYNEQFF
V: TRBV7-2
D: .
J: TRBJ2-1
size: many

DNA: TGTGCCAGCAGCTCCCGGGACAGGAACACTGAAGCTTTCTTT
CDR3: CASSSRDRNTEAFF
V: TRBV7-2
D: TRBD1
J: TRBJ1-1
size: .

DNA: TGCAGTGCCCGGTTGAAGGGGACAGAAGCCAAAAACATTCAGTACTTC
CDR3: CSARLKGTEAKNIQYF
V: TRBV20-1
D: TRBD1
J: TRBJ2-4
size: .

DNA: TGTGCCAGCAGCTCCCGACTGTACACCGGGGAGCTGTTTTTT
CDR3: CASSSRLYTGELFF
V: TRBV7-2
D: .
J: TRBJ2-2
size: many

DNA: TGTGCCAGCAGCGGAGACAGGGTTCGGGCTTTGATTGAAGCTTTCTTT
CDR3: CASSGDRVRALIEAFF
V: TRBV7-9
D: TRBD1
J: TRBJ1-1
size: few

DNA: TGCGCCAGCAGCCCCGTGTCGGGTCAAGAGACCCAGTACTTC
CDR3: CASSPVSGQETQYF
V: TRBV4-1
D: .
J: TRBJ2-5
size: .

DNA: TGTGCCAGCAGCATCCATACGGGACAGGGAGAGACCCAGTACTTC
CDR3: CASSIHTGQGETQYF
V: TRBV11-2
D: TRBD1
J: TRBJ2-5
size: .

DNA: TGCGCCAGCAGCGAGGACAACTATGGCTACACCTTC
CDR3: CASSEDNYGYTF
V: TRBV5-1
D: .
J: TRBJ1-2
size: many

DNA: TGTGCCAGCAGTTTCTCAGGGGTTCGCTATGGCTACACCTTC
CDR3: CASSFSGVRYGYTF
V: TRBV12-3/TRBV12-4
D: .
J: TRBJ1-2
size: few

DNA: TGTGCCAGCAGTTACTCGAGGCGGGGTAATGAAAAACTGTTTTTT
CDR3: CASSYSRRGNEKLFF
V: TRBV6-5
D: .
J: TRBJ1-4
size: many

DNA: TGTGCCAGCAGCTTTAGTACCGGACTAGTGGGGCTCGAGCAGTACTTC
CDR3: CASSFSTGLVGLEQYF
V: TRBV13
D: TRBD2
J: TRBJ2-7
size: .

DNA: TGCAGCGCGGGAGGACAGGCCACAGCGGGGGCTTTCTTT
CDR3: CSAGGQATAGAFF
V: TRBV29-1
D: TRBD1
J: TRBJ1-1
size: .

DNA: TGTGCCAGCAGCTTAGCGGGGCGTGGGGCTCGATCCACTGAAGCTTTCTTT
CDR3: CASSLAGRGARSTEAFF
V: TRBV11-2
D: .
J: TRBJ1-1
size: .

DNA: TGTGCCAGCAGCCCCCACAGGGGAGAGGGGGAGACCCAGTACTTC
CDR3: CASSPHRGEGETQYF
V: TRBV11-2
D: TRBD1
J: TRBJ2-5
size: .

DNA: TGCGCCAGCAGCCCACAGGAGCTCTATGGCTACACCTTC
CDR3: CASSPQELYGYTF
V: TRBV5-1
D: .
J: TRBJ1-2
size: few